This T cell receptor (beta chain) derives from a study of Graves' ophthalmopathy and Graves' hyperthyroidism. This clonotype has at least ten counts. The CDR3 extends over 15 amino acids. Germline V gene data show CDR1 as SGHTA and CDR2 as FQGNSA. Unmatched junction bases numbered 2, after V lost 3 bases and J lost 1 base. The sequenced template was RNA, covering the TCR beta CDR3 region. HTBI primers primed a first-round RT-PCR, and a second-round multiplex PCR followed. TCRdb processed the multiplex PCR reads anew with MiXCR; each CDR3 protein has one entry. This table holds about 480,000 distinct CDR3 sequences, around 15% found once.

Material for sequencing was blood. The chain employs TRBV7-2 and TRBJ2-2; 7 positions agree with TRBD2. The TCR was taken from a young woman with Graves' ophthalmopathy. The DNA for the CDR3 is TGTGCCAGCAGCTTGGGAGGGATGAACACCGGGGAGCTGTTTTTT. Translating it yields CASSLGGMNTGELFF. The entire variable domain, with the rest obtained from reference TRBV7-2 and TRBJ2-2, is as follows: GAGVSQSPSNKVTEKGKDVELRCDPISGHTALYWYRQSLGQGLEFLIYFQGNSAPDKSGLPSDRFSAERTGGSVSTLTIQRTQQEDSAVYLCASSLGGMNTGELFFGEGSRLTVL.